The present TCR beta chain was sequenced within a study of blood T cell repertoires in COVID-19. Study at large: The United States, Italy and Spain provided the acute and convalescent COVID-19 samples. T cells, B-cell-depleted T cells, or PBMCs provided the cDNA or gDNA that served as material.

The CDR3 loop spans 15 amino acids. Germline V CDR1 and CDR2: SGHDT, YYEEEE. Between the trimmed V and J ends, which lost 2 bases and 2 bases, there was a span of 13 bases. Per the authors' pipeline: Nucleated cell number was recorded as an estimate derived from reference gene primer amplification. Profiled with immunoSEQ multiplex PCR; TCRdb holds only in-frame clones, not every one. The D gene and trimming were derived from the DNA, and the V and J assignments and clone size from that table. The sample lists over 80,000 clones, around four fifths seen once, with about 15% in the top ten. The sequenced material came from peripheral blood. V and J are TRBV5-6 and TRBJ1-2; D uncertain. The TCR sequence derives from a woman aged 60-75 years with acute or convalescent COVID-19. For the CDR3, the DNA is TGTGCCAGCAGCTTCCCCGGCGGGGAAAACTATGGCTACACCTTC. Residues: CASSFPGGENYGYTF. Full variable domain (remainder filled in from reference TRBV5-6 and TRBJ1-2): DAGVTQSPTHLIKTRGQQVTLRCSPKSGHDTVSWYQQALGQGPQFIFQYYEEEERQRGNFPDRFSGHQFPNYSSELNVNALLLGDSALYLCASSFPGGENYGYTFGSGTRLTVV.